One sample yielded the 4 T cell receptor beta chains listed below, sequenced in a study of OX40 agonist ivuxolimab in advanced cancers. Profiled with immunoSEQ multiplex PCR; TCRdb holds only in-frame clones, not every one. This sample has 55,000 to 65,000 clones, with 86% found just once. The input for sequencing was CD4+ or CD8+ T cells sorted from blood, taken in a trial of the OX40 agonist ivuxolimab. The receptors were gathered from an adult with an advanced solid tumor such as melanoma, head and neck, liver or kidney cancer.

The chain is built from TRBV6-6 and TRBJ1-5; no definite D call. V lost 4 bases, J lost 8 bases, and 18 bases lay in between. This CDR3 comprises 15 residues. Germline loops: CDR1 MNHNY, CDR2 SVGAGI (reference sequence). The CDR3 DNA reads as TGTGCCAGCAGTTTTACCCCGCTTTGGGCGGAGCCCCAGCATTTT. Protein product: CASSFTPLWAEPQHF.

The gene calls are TRBV7-2 and TRBJ2-3, with no clear D. The CDR3 has 17 residues. Trimming removed 1 base from V and 2 bases from J, with 16 bases in between. CDR1 is SGHTA and CDR2 is FQGNSA in the germline V gene. CDR3 coding DNA: TGTGCCAGCAGCTTAGTCCCGCGCCGTCGGGTCACAGATACGCAGTATTTT. It specifies CASSLVPRRRVTDTQYF.

The V call is TRBV27, the J call TRBJ2-6; no reliable D call. Trimming removed 6 bases at V and 0 bases at J, with 6 bases between. There are 14 residues in the CDR3. The germline V gene has CDR1 MNHEY and CDR2 SMNVEV (reference sequence). The CDR3 region has the DNA TGTGCCAGCAGCCCTCTCTCTGGGGCCAACGTCCTGACTTTC. This translates into CASSPLSGANVLTF.

V and J are TRBV6-5 and TRBJ1-2, with D unclear. From germline, CDR1 is MNHEY and CDR2 SVGAGI. V was cut by 6 bases and J by 2 bases, with 10 bases left in between. The CDR3 is made up of 13 amino acids. The CDR3 bases are TGTGCCAGCAGGCCTCAGCGAAACTATGGCTACACCTTC. Its translation: CASRPQRNYGYTF.